This passage covers 13 T cell receptor beta chains from one sample sequenced in a study of blood T cell repertoires in COVID-19. Produced via immunoSEQ multiplex PCR; TCRdb's table is partial and in-frame only. The sample gives 200,000 to 250,000 clones, around 81% of which show up once; more than 8.5% is in the top ten. Specimen: PBMCs or T cells enriched from blood (not recorded which). These receptors originate from a woman aged 50 to 60 with acute COVID-19.

The chain recombines TRBV30 with TRBJ2-2; D unresolved. The ends were cut back, 1 base at V and 6 bases at J, with 12 bases in the middle. From germline, CDR1 is GTSNPN and CDR2 SVGIG (reference sequence). The CDR3 length is 14 residues. The CDR3 DNA sequence: TGTGCCTGGAGTGGCGAGATATCGTCCGGGGAGCTGTTTTTT. Its translation is CAWSGEISSGELFF.

The chain links TRBV19 to TRBJ1-5; TRBD1 might be the D (5 bases). Germline V gene lookup returns CDR1 LNHDA and CDR2 SQIVND (reference sequence). The V gene lost 8 bases and the J gene lost 6 bases, with 26 bases spanning the gap. This CDR3 region has 17 residues. The CDR3 loop reads CASGNTQGRIISQPQHF. CDR3 DNA sequence: TGTGCCAGTGGCAATACCCAGGGTAGGATTATCAGTCAGCCCCAGCATTTT.

The chain has TRBV18 and TRBJ1-2; tentative D call: TRBD1 (6 bases). V lost 3 bases and J lost 5, with 16 bases in between. Germline-derived CDR1 and CDR2 are KGHSH and LQKENI. The CDR3 totals 15 residues. This chain's CDR3 is CASSPDGQQKYGYTF. In DNA form, the CDR3 reads TGTGCCAGCTCACCCGATGGACAGCAAAAATATGGCTACACCTTC.

The CDR3 here is CASSPQAYNEQFF. In DNA, the CDR3 is TGTGCCAGCAGTCCCCAGGCCTACAATGAGCAGTTCTTC. The chain joins TRBV6-5 to TRBJ2-1; D is uncertain. CDR3 length equals 13 residues. Germline CDR1 is MNHEY and CDR2 is SVGAGI. V gave up 5 bases and J gave up 2 bases, with 7 bases separating them.

The rearrangement joins TRBV29-1 to TRBJ2-1, with TRBD2 identical over 9 bases. This CDR3 is 17 amino acids long. Germline CDR1 is SQVTM and CDR2 is ANQGSEA. Trimming took 4 bases from V and 0 from J; bases not matched to a gene: 10. CDR3 sequence (DNA): TGCAGCGTTGCCTCAGCGGGAGGCTCGAGCTCCTACAATGAGCAGTTCTTC. Translated: CSVASAGGSSSYNEQFF.

This chain links TRBV7-2 with TRBJ1-5; tentatively, D is TRBD1 (5 bases). This CDR3 contains 15 residues. Deletions cut 1 base from V and 2 bases from J, with 9 bases between. Germline values: CDR1 SGHTA, CDR2 FQGNSA. DNA of the CDR3: TGTGCCAGCAGCTTAGGCTTGGGGCGCAATCAGCCCCAGCATTTT. It specifies CASSLGLGRNQPQHF.

This chain links TRBV27 with TRBJ1-5; 8 positions agree with TRBD1. V shed 6 bases and J 1 base; nucleotides not matched to a gene: 5. The CDR3 has 15 residues. In germline, CDR1 is MNHEY, CDR2 SMNVEV (reference sequence). This chain's CDR3 is CASRAGTGSNQPQHF. The CDR3 DNA reads TGTGCCAGCAGGGCCGGGACAGGAAGCAATCAGCCCCAGCATTTT.

The count of this clone is one. The CDR3 region has the DNA TGCGCCAGCAGCTCACGGACAGGGGGCTACACAGATACGCAGTATTTT. Its protein is CASSSRTGGYTDTQYF. The chain is built from TRBV5-1 and TRBJ2-3; 11 nucleotides agree with TRBD1. V shed 3 bases and J 2 bases; nucleotides not matched to a gene: 5. Germline V gene lookup returns CDR1 SGHRS and CDR2 YFSETQ. The CDR3 spans 16 residues. Filled out from reference TRBV5-1 and TRBJ2-3, the complete variable domain reads KAGVTQTPRYLIKTRGQQVTLSCSPISGHRSVSWYQQTPGQGLQFLFEYFSETQRNKGNFPGRFSGRQFSNSRSEMNVSTLELGDSALYLCASSSRTGGYTDTQYFGPGTRLTVL.

The J gene is TRBJ2-1, the V gene TRBV28; 14 bases fit TRBD2. Germline CDR1 reads MDHEN; CDR2 reads SYDVKM. CDR3 length equals 16 residues. The junction had 9 bases not matched to a gene; V was cut back by 5 bases and J by 9 bases. The DNA of the CDR3 is TGTGCCAGCAGTCAGACTAGCGGGAGGGCCCGTGGTGAGCAGTTCTTC. Protein product: CASSQTSGRARGEQFF.

This chain links TRBV5-4 with TRBJ1-2, with D possibly being TRBD1 (6 bases). The CDR3 spans 13 residues. Germline loops: CDR1 SGHNT, CDR2 YYREEE (reference sequence). V was cut by 1 base and J by 5 bases, with 9 bases left in between. DNA of the CDR3: TGTGCCAGCAGCTTGACAGGGCAGTATGGCTACACCTTC. Amino acids: CASSLTGQYGYTF.

The chain recombines TRBV9 with TRBJ1-4, with TRBD1 as a possible D gene (5 bases). This CDR3 region has 16 residues. CDR1 is SGDLS, CDR2 YYNGEE, per germline. The V end was cut by 3 bases, the J end by 2 bases, with 14 bases between. CDR3 nucleotides: TGTGCCAGCAGCGCCGGCTACGGGGGTACTAATGAAAAACTGTTTTTT. Its translation: CASSAGYGGTNEKLFF.

This rearrangement joins TRBV28 to TRBJ1-1, with 7 bases fitting TRBD1. The CDR3 covers 14 residues. The V gene's germline CDR1 is MDHEN and CDR2 SYDVKM. V shed 2 bases and J 4 bases; nucleotides not matched to a gene: 4. This CDR3 is CASSLGGQTTEAFF. For the CDR3, the DNA is TGTGCCAGCAGTTTAGGGGGACAGACCACTGAAGCTTTCTTT.

With respect to this clone: Other DNA sequences within the sample encode an identical CDR3. The chain employs TRBV14 and TRBJ1-1, with D hard to call. The germline V gene has CDR1 SGHDN and CDR2 FVKESK. Between the trimmed V and J ends, which lost 2 bases and 0 bases, there was a span of 7 bases. This CDR3 contains 14 residues. CDR3 coding DNA: TGTGCCAGCAGCCAACCGGGTATGAACACTGAAGCTTTCTTT. Protein product: CASSQPGMNTEAFF.